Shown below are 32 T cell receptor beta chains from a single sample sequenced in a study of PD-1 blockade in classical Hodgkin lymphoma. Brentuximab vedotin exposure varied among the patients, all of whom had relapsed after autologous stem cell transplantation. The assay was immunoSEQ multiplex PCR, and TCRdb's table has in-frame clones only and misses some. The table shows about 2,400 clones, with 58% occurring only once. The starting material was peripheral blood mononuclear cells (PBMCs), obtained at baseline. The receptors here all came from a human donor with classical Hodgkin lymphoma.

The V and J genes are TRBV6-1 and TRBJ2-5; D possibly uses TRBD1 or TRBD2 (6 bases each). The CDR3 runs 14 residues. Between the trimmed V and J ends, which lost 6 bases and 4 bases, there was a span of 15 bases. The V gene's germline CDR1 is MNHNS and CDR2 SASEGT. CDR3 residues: CASSSGARRETQYF. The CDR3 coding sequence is TGTGCCAGCAGCTCGGGGGCCCGGAGAGAGACCCAGTACTTC.

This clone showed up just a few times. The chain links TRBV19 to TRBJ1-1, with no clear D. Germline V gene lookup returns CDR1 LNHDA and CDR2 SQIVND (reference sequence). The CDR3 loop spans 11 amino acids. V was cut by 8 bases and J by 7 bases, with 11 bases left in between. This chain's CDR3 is CASSNRVEAFF. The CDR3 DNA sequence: TGTGCCAGTTCCAATCGGGTTGAAGCTTTCTTT.

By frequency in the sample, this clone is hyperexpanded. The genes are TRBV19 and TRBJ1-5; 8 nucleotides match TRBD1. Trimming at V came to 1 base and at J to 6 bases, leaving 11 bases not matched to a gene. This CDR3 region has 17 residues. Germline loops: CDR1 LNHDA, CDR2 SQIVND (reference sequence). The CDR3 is CASSIVGSGGSGQPQHF. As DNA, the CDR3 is TGTGCCAGTAGTATAGTTGGTTCAGGGGGCTCAGGTCAGCCCCAGCATTTT.

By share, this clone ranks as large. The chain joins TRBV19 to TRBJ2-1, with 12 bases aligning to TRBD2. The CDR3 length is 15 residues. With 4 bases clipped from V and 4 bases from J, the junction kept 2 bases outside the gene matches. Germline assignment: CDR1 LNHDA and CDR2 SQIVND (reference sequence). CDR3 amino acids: CASSTSGGDYNEQFF. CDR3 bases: TGTGCCAGTAGTACTAGCGGGGGGGATTACAATGAGCAGTTCTTC.

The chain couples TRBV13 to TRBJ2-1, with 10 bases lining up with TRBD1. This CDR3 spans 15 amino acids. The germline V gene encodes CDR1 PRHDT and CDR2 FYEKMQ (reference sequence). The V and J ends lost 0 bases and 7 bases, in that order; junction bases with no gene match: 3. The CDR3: CASSLGGQGGNEQFF. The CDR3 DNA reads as TGTGCCAGCAGCTTAGGCGGACAGGGGGGAAATGAGCAGTTCTTC.

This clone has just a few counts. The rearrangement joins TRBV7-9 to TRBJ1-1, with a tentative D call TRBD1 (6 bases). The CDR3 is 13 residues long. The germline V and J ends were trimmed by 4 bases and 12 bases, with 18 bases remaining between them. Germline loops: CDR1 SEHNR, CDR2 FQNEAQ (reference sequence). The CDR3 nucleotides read TGTGCCAGCAGCTATGATTCAGGGGTTCGGTCTTTCTTT. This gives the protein CASSYDSGVRSFF.

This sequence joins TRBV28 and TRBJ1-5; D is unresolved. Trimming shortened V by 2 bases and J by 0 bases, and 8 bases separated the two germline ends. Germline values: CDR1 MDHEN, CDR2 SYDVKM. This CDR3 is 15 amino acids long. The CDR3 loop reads CASSLHPSSNQPQHF. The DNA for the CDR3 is TGTGCCAGCAGTTTACATCCGTCTAGCAATCAGCCCCAGCATTTT.

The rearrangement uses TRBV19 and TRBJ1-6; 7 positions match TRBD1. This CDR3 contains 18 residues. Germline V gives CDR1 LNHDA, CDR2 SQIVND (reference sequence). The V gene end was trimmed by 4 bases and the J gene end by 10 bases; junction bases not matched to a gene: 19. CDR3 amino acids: CASSTTGLGAAGGSPLHF. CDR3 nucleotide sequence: TGTGCCAGTAGTACAACCGGACTCGGGGCAGCAGGGGGATCACCCCTCCACTTT.

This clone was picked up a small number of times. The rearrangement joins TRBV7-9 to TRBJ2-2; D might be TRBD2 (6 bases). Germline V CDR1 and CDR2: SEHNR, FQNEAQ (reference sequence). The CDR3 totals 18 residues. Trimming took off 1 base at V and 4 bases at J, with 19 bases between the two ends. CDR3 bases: TGTGCCAGCAGCTTAGTCGGGGATAGCCAGGGAGGCACCGGGGAGCTGTTTTTT. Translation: CASSLVGDSQGGTGELFF.

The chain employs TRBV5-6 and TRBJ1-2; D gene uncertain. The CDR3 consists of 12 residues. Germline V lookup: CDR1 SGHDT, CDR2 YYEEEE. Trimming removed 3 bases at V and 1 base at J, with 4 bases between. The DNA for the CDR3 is TGTGCCAGCAGCTCTAATAACTATGGCTACACCTTC. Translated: CASSSNNYGYTF.

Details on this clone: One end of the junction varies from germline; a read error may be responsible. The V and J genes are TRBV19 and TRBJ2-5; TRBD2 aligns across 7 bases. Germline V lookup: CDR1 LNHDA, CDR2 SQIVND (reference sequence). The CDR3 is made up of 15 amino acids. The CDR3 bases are TGTGCCGGTAGTATAACGGCGGGGGACTTTGAGACCCAGTACTTC. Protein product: CAGSITAGDFETQYF.

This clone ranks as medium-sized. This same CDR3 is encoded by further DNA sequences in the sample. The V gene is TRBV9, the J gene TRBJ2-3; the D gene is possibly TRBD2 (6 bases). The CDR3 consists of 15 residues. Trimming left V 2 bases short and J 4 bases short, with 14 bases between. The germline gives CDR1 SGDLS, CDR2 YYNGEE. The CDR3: CASSVSGRGADTQYF. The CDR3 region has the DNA TGTGCCAGCAGCGTTTCGGGGCGCGGGGCAGATACGCAGTATTTT.

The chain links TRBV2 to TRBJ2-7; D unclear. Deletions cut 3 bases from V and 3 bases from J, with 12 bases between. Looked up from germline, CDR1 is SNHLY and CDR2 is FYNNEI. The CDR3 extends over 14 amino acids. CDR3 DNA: TGTGCCAGCAGTGAGCACGGCTTTATCTACGAGCAGTACTTC. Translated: CASSEHGFIYEQYF.

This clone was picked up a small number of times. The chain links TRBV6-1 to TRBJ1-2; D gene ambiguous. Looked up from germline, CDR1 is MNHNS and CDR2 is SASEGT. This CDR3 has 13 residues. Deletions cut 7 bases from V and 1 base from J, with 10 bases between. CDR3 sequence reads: CASKGWGNYGYTF. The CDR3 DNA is TGTGCCAGCAAAGGCTGGGGTAACTATGGCTACACCTTC.

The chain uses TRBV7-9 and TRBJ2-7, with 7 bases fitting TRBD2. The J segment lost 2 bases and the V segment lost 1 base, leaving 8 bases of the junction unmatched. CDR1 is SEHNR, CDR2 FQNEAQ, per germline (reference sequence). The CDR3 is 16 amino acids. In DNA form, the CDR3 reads TGTGCCAGCAGCTTAGGGGGTAGCGGGCCAGCCTACGAGCAGTACTTC. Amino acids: CASSLGGSGPAYEQYF.

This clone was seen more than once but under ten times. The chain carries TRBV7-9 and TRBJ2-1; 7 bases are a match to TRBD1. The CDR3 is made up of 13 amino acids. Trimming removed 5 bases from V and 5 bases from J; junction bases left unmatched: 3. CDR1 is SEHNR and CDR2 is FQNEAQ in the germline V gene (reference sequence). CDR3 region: CASSTGQDNEQFF. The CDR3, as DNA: TGTGCCAGCAGCACAGGACAGGACAATGAGCAGTTCTTC.

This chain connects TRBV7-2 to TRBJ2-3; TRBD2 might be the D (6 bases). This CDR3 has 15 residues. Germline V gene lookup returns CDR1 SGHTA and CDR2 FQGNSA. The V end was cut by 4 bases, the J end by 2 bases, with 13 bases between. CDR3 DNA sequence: TGTGCCAGCAGCTGGGTTGCGGGGAACACAGATACGCAGTATTTT. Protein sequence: CASSWVAGNTDTQYF.

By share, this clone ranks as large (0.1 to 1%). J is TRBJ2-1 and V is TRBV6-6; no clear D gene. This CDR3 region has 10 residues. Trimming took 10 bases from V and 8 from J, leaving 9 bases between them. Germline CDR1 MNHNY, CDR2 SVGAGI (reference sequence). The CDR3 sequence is CATGLDEQFF. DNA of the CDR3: TGTGCCACGGGCCTCGATGAGCAGTTCTTC.

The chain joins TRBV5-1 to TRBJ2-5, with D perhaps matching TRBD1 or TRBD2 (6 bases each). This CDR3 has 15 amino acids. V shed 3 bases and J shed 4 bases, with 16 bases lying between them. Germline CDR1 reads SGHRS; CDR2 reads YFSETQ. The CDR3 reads CASSWAGQGPETQYF. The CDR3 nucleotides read TGCGCCAGCAGCTGGGCGGGGCAGGGGCCAGAGACCCAGTACTTC.

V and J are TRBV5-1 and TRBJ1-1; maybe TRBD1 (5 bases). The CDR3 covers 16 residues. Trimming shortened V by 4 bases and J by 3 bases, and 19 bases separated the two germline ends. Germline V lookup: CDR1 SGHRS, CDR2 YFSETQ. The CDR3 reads CASSREGRLADTEAFF. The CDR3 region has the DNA TGCGCCAGCAGCCGTGAGGGGAGACTGGCGGACACTGAAGCTTTCTTT.

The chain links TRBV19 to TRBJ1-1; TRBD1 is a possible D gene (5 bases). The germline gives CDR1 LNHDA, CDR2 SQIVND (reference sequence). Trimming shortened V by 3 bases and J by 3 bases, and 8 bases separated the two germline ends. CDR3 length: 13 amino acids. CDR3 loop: CASSIGAYTEAFF. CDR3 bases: TGTGCCAGTAGTATCGGGGCTTACACTGAAGCTTTCTTT.

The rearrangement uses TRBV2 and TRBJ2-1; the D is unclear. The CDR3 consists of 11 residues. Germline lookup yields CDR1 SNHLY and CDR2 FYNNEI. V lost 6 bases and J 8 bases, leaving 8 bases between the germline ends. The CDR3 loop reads CASSQSDEQFF. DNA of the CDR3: TGTGCCAGCAGCCAGAGCGATGAGCAGTTCTTC. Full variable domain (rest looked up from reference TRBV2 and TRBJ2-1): EPEVTQTPSHQVTQMGQEVILRCVPISNHLYFYWYRQILGQKVEFLVSFYNNEISEKSEIFDDQFSVERPDGSNFTLKIRSTKLEDSAMYFCASSQSDEQFFGPGTRLTVL.

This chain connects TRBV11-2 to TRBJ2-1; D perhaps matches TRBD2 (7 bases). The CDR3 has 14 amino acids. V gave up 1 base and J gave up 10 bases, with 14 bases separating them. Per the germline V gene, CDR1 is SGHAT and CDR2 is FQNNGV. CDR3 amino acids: CASSLVGGAGEQFF. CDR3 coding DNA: TGTGCCAGCAGCTTAGTTGGGGGGGCCGGGGAGCAGTTCTTC.

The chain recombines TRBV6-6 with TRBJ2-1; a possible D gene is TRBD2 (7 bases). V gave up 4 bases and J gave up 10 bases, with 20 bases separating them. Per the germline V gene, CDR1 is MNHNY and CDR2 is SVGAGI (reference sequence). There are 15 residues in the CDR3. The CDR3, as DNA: TGTGCCAGCAGTTCCATCGGTAGGGGGGGAATCGAGCAGTTCTTC. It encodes CASSSIGRGGIEQFF.

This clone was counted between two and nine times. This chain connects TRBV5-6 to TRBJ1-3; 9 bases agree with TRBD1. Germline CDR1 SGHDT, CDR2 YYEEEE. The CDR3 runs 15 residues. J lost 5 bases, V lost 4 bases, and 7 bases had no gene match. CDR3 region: CASSVTGGSRNTIYF. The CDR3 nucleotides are TGTGCCAGCAGCGTGACAGGGGGGTCCCGAAACACCATATATTTT.

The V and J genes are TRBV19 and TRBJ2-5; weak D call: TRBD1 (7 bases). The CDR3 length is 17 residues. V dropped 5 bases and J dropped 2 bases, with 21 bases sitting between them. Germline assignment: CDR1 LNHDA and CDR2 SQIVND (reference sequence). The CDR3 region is CASSRQGPGEPQETQYF. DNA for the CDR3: TGTGCCAGTAGTCGACAGGGACCGGGGGAACCTCAAGAGACCCAGTACTTC. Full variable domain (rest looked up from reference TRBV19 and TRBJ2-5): DGGITQSPKYLFRKEGQNVTLSCEQNLNHDAMYWYRQDPGQGLRLIYYSQIVNDFQKGDIAEGYSVSREKKESFPLTVTSAQKNPTAFYLCASSRQGPGEPQETQYFGPGTRLLVL.

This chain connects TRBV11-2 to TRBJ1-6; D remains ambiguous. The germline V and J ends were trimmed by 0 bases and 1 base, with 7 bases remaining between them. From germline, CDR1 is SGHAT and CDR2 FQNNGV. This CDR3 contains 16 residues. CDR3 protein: CASSLDGQSYNSPLHF. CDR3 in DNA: TGTGCCAGCAGCTTAGACGGGCAATCCTATAATTCACCCCTCCACTTT. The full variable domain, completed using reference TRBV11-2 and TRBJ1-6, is EAGVAQSPRYKIIEKRQSVAFWCNPISGHATLYWYQQILGQGPKLLIQFQNNGVVDDSQLPKDRFSAERLKGVDSTLKIQPAKLEDSAVYLCASSLDGQSYNSPLHFGNGTRLTVT.

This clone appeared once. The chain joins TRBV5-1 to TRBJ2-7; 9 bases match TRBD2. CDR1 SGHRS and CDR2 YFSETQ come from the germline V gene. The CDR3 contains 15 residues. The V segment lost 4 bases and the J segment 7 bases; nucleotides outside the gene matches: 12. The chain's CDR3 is CASSPRGGSLGEQYF. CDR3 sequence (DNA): TGCGCCAGCAGCCCGCGGGGGGGCTCCCTTGGGGAGCAGTACTTC.

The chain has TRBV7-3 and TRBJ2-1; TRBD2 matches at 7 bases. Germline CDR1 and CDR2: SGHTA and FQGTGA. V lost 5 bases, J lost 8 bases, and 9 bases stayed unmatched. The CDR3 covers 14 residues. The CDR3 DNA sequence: TGTGCCAGCAGCACCCCGGCTAGCGGTCATGAGCAGTTCTTC. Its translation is CASSTPASGHEQFF.

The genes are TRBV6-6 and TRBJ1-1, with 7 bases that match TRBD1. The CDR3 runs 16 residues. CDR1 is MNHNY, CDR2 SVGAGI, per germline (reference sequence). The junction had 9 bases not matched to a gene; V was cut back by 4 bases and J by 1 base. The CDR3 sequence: CASSSGTDKRNTEAFF. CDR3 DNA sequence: TGTGCCAGCAGTTCCGGGACAGATAAAAGGAACACTGAAGCTTTCTTT.

The chain's CDR3 is CASSETNTGQARYYGYTF. The CDR3 nucleotides read TGTGCCAGCAGTGAGACCAACACCGGACAGGCGCGGTACTATGGCTACACCTTC. The chain carries TRBV6-1 and TRBJ1-2; 7 bases map to TRBD1. CDR3 length equals 18 residues. Germline V gene lookup returns CDR1 MNHNS and CDR2 SASEGT. Unmatched junction bases numbered 16, after V lost 3 bases and J lost 3 bases.

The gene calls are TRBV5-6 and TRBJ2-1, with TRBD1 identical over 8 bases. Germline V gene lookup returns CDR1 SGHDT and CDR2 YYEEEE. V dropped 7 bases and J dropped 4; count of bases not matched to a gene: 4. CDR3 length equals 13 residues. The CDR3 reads CASGGQAYNEQFF. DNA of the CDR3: TGTGCCAGCGGGGGACAGGCGTACAATGAGCAGTTCTTC.